This T cell receptor beta chain was captured in a study of blood T cell repertoires in COVID-19. Repertoires were generated with immunoSEQ multiplex PCR, while TCRdb's copy carries only in-frame clones and drops some. The profile shows 90,000 to 100,000 clones, about 85% of them singletons. This CDR3 spans 16 amino acids. Losses at the gene ends were 5 bases for V and 1 base for J; bases not matched to a gene: 4. From germline, CDR1 is KGHDR and CDR2 SFDVKD. This clone was recorded once. The sample taken for sequencing was peripheral blood. This TCR came from a man in his 60s with acute or convalescent COVID-19. This chain links TRBV24-1 with TRBJ2-3; 11 nucleotides align to TRBD2. The chain's CDR3 is CATSGELAGGTDTQYF. CDR3 in DNA: TGTGCCACCAGTGGTGAACTAGCGGGAGGCACAGATACGCAGTATTTT.